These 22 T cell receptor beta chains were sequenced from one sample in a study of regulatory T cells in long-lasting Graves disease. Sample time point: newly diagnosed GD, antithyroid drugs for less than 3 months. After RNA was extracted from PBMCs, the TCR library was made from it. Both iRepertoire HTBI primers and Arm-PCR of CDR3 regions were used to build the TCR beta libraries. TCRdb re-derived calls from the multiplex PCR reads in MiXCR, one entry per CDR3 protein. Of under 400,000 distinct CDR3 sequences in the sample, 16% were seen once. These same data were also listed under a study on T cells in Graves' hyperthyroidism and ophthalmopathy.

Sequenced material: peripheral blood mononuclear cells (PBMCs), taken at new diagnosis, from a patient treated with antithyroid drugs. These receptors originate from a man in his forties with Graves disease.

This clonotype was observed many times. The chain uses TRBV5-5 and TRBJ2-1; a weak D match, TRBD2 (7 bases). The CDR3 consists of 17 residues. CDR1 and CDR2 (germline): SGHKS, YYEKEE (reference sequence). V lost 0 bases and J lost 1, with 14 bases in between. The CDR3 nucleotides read TGTGCCAGCAGCTTGGGGCGGGGGCTAAGGTCCTACAATGAGCAGTTCTTC. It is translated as CASSLGRGLRSYNEQFF.

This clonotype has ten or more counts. The CDR3 sequence: CSASYSIMNTEAFF. In nucleotides, the CDR3 is TGCAGTGCTAGCTACAGTATCATGAACACTGAAGCTTTCTTT. The chain uses TRBV20-1 and TRBJ1-1, with D unresolved. This CDR3 region has 14 residues. Looked up from germline, CDR1 is DFQATT and CDR2 is SNEGSKA (reference sequence). V was trimmed by 3 bases and J by 0 bases, leaving 11 bases between them.

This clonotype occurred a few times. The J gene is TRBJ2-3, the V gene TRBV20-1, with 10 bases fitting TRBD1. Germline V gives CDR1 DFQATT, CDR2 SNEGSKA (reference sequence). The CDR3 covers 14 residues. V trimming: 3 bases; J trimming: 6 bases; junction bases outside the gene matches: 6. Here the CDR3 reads CSASRQGAADTQYF. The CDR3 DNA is TGCAGTGCTAGCCGACAGGGGGCGGCGGATACGCAGTATTTT.

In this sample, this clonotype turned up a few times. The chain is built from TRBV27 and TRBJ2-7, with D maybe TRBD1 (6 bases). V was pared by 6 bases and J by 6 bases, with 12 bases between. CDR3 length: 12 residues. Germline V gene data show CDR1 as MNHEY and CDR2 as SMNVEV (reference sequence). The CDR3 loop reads CASRASQGEQYF. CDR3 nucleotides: TGTGCCAGCAGGGCATCACAGGGCGAGCAGTACTTC.

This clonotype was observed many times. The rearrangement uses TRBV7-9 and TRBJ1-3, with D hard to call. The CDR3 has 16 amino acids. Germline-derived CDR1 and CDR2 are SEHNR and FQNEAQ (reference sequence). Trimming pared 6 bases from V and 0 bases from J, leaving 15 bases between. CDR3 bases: TGTGCCAGCAGTCCTAGGACGGCCAGCTCTGGAAACACCATATATTTT. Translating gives CASSPRTASSGNTIYF.

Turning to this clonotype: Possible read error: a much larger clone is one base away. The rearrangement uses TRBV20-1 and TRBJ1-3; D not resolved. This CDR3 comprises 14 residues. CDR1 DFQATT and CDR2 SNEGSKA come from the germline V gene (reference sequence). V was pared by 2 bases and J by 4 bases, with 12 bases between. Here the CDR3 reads CSARPMEAGNTIYF. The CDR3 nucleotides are TGCAGTGCTAGACCCATGGAGGCAGGAAACACCATATATTTT.

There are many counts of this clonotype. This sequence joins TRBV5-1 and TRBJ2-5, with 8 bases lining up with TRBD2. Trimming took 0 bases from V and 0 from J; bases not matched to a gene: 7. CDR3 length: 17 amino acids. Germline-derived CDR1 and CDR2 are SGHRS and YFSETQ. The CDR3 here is CASSLAKDSGNQETQYF. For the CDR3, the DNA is TGCGCCAGCAGCTTGGCAAAGGATAGCGGGAACCAAGAGACCCAGTACTTC.

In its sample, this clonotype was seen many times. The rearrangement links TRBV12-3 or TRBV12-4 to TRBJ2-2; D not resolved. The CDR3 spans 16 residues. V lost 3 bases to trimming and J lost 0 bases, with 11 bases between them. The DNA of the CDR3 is TGTGCCAGCAGTTTCTTCGAAATCCCGAACACCGGGGAGCTGTTTTTT. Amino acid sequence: CASSFFEIPNTGELFF.

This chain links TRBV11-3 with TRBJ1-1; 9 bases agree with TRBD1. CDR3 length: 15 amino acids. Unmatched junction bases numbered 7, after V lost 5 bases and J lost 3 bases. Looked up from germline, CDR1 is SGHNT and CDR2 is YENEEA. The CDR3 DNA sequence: TGTGCCAGCAGCGCCATTACAGGGGGCCACACTGAAGCTTTCTTT. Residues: CASSAITGGHTEAFF.

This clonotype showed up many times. The CDR3 DNA reads as TGTGCCAGTAGTATTCGACCTGCGTGGCCTGAAGCTTTCTTT. This sequence encodes CASSIRPAWPEAFF. The V gene is TRBV19, the J gene TRBJ1-1; unclear D gene. Per the germline V gene, CDR1 is LNHDA and CDR2 is SQIVND (reference sequence). This CDR3 is 14 amino acids long. The V gene lost 3 bases and the J gene lost 6 bases, with 14 bases spanning the gap.

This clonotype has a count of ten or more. The DNA for the CDR3 is TGTGCCAGCAGGCATTGGATTGGCAGGGGGAATGAAAAACTGTTTTTT. It yields the protein CASRHWIGRGNEKLFF. This chain uses TRBV28 with TRBJ1-4; TRBD1 matches at 7 bases. From germline, CDR1 is MDHEN and CDR2 SYDVKM. V lost 6 bases, J lost 5 bases, and 12 bases stayed unmatched. This CDR3 is 16 amino acids long.

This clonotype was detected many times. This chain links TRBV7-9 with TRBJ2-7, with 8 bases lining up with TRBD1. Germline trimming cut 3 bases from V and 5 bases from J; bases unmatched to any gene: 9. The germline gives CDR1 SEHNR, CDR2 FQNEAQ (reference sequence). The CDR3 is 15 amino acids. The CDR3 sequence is CASSFIGQGGHEQYF. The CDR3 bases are TGTGCCAGCAGCTTTATCGGACAGGGAGGCCACGAGCAGTACTTC.

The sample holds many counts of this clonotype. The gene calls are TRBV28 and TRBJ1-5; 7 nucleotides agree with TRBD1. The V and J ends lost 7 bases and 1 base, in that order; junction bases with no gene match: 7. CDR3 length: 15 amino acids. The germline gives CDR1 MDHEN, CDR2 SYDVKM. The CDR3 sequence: CASMLTGESNQPQHF. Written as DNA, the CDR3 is TGTGCCAGCATGCTAACAGGGGAGAGCAATCAGCCCCAGCATTTT.

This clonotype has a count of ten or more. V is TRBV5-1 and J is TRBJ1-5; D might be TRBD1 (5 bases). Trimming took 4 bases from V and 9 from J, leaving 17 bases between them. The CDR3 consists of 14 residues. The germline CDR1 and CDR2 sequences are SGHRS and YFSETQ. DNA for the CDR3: TGCGCCAGCAGCACCGGGACGCAATGGGGGCCCCAGCATTTT. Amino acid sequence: CASSTGTQWGPQHF. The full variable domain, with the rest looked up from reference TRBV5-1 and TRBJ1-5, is KAGVTQTPRYLIKTRGQQVTLSCSPISGHRSVSWYQQTPGQGLQFLFEYFSETQRNKGNFPGRFSGRQFSNSRSEMNVSTLELGDSALYLCASSTGTQWGPQHFGDGTRLSIL.

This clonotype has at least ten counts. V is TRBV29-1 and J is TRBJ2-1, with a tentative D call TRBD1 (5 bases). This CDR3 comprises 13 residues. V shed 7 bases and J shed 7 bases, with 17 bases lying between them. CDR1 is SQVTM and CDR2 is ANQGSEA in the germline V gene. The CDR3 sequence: CSGSQGSGNEQFF. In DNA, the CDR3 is TGCAGCGGAAGTCAGGGATCGGGTAATGAGCAGTTCTTC.

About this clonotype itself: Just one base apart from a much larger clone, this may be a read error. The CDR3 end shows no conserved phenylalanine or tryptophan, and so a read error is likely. CDR3 in DNA: TGTGCCAGCAGTTTTTGGGACAGGTACCAAGAGACCCAGTACCTC. Its translation: CASSFWDRYQETQYL. The gene calls are TRBV27 and TRBJ2-5; 8 bases line up with TRBD1. With V trimmed by 3 bases and J by 0 bases, 3 bases remained unmatched. Germline loops: CDR1 MNHEY, CDR2 SMNVEV (reference sequence). CDR3 length: 15 residues.

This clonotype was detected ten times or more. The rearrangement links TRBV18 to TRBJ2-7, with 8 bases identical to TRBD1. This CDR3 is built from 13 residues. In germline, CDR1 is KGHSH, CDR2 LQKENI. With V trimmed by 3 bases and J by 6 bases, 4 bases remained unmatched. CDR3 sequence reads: CASSPWTGTEQYF. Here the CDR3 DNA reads TGTGCCAGCTCACCCTGGACAGGGACCGAGCAGTACTTC.

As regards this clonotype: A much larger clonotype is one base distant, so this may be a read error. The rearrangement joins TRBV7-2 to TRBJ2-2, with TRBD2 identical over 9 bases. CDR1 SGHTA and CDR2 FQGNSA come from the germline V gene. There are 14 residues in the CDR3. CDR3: CAGSLVAGAGELFF. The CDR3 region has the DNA TGTGCCGGCAGCTTAGTAGCGGGGGCCGGGGAGCTGTTTTTT.

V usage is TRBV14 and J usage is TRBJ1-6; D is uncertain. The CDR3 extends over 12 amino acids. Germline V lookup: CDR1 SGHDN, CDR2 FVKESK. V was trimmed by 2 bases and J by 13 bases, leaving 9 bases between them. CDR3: CASSQRSGPLHF. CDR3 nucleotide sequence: TGTGCCAGCAGCCAACGGTCTGGGCCCCTCCACTTT.

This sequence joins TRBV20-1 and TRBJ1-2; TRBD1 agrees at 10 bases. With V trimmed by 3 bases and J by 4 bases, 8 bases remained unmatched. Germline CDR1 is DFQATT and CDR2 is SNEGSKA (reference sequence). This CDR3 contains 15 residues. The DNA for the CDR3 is TGCAGTGCTAGGAGGGGGACAGGGGATCCCTATGGCTACACCTTC. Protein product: CSARRGTGDPYGYTF.

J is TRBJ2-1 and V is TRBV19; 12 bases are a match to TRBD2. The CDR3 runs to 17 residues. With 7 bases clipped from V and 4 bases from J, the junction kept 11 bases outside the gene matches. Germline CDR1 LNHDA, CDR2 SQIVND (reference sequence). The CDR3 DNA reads TGTGCCAGTACCGGAGGGGGTCTAGCGGGGGGGTACAATGAGCAGTTCTTC. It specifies CASTGGGLAGGYNEQFF.

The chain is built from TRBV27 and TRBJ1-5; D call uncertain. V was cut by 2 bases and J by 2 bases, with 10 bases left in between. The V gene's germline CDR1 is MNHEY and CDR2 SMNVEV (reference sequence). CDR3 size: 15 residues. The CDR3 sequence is CASSLSLSGNQPQHF. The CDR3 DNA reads TGTGCCAGCAGTTTAAGCCTATCGGGCAATCAGCCCCAGCATTTT.